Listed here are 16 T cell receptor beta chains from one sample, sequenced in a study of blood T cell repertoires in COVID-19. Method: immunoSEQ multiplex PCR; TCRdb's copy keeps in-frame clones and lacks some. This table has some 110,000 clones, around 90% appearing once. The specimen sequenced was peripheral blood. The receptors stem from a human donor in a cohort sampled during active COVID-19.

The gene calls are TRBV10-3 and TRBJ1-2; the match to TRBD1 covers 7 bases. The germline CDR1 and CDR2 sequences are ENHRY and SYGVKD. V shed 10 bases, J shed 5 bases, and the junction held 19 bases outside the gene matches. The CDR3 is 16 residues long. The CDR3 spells CARVGGRALLRYGYTF. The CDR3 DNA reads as TGTGCCAGGGTAGGGGGCAGGGCCTTACTAAGGTATGGCTACACCTTC.

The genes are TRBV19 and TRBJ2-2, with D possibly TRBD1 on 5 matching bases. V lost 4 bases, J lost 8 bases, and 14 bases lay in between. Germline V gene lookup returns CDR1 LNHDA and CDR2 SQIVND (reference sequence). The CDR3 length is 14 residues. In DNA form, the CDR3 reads TGTGCCAGTAGTAACTCCAGGGCCTTAGGGGAGCTGTTTTTT. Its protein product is CASSNSRALGELFF.

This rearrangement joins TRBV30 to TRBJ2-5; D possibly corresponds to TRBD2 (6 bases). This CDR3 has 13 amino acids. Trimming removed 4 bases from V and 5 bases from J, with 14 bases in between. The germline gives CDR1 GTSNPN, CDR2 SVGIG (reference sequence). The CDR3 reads CAWTRGLGETQYF. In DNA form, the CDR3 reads TGTGCCTGGACGAGGGGACTCGGTGAGACCCAGTACTTC.

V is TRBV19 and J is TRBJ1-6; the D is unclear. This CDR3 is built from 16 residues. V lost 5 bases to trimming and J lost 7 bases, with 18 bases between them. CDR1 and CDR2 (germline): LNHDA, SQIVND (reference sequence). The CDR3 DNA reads TGTGCCAGTAGTCCAGAAACCGGGTCCCGAAATTCACCCCTCCACTTT. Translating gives CASSPETGSRNSPLHF.

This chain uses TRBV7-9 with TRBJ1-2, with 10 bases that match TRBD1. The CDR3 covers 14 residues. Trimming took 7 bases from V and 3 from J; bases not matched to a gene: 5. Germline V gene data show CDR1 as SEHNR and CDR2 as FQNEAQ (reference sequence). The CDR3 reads CASTRDRGDYGYTF. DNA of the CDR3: TGTGCCAGCACGAGGGACAGGGGAGACTATGGCTACACCTTC.

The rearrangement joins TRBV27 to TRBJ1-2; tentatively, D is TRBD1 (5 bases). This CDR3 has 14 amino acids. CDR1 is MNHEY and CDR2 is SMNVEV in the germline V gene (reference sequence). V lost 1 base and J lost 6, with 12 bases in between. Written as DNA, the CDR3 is TGTGCCAGCAGTTTATGGCAGGGTGACGATGGCTACACCTTC. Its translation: CASSLWQGDDGYTF.

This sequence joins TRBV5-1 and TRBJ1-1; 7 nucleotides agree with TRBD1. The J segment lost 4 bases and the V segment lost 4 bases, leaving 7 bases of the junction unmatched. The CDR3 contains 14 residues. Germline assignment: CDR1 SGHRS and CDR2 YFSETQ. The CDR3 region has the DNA TGCGCCAGCAGCCTACAAACAGGGGCCACTGAAGCTTTCTTT. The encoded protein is CASSLQTGATEAFF.

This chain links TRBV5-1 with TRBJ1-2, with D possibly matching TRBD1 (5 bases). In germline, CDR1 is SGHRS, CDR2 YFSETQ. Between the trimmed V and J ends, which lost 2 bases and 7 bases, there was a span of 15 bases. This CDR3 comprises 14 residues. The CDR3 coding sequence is TGCGCCAGCAGCTTTAGAGGAGGGGAAAGTGGCTACACCTTC. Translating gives CASSFRGGESGYTF.

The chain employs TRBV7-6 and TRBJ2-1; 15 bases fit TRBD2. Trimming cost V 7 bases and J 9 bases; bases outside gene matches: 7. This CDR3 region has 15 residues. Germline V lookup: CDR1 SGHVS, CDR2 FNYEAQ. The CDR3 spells CASTPGLAGGLEQFF. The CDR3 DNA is TGTGCCAGCACCCCTGGACTAGCGGGAGGGCTTGAGCAGTTCTTC.

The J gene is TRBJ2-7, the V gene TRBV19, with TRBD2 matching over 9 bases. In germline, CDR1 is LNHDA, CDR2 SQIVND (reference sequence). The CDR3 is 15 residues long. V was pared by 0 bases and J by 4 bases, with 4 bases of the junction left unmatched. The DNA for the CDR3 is TGTGCCAGTAGTATAGATCTACTAGCGGGTTACGAGCAGTACTTC. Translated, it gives CASSIDLLAGYEQYF.

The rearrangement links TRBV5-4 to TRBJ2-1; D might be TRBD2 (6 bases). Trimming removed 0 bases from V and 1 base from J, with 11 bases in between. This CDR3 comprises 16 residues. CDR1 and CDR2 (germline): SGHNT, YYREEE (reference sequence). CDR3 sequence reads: CASSLEGGSSYNEQFF. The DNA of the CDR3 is TGTGCCAGCAGCTTGGAGGGAGGTTCTTCCTACAATGAGCAGTTCTTC. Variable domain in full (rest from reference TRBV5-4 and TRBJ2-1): ETGVTQSPTHLIKTRGQQVTLRCSSQSGHNTVSWYQQALGQGPQFIFQYYREEENGRGNFPPRFSGLQFPNYSSELNVNALELDDSALYLCASSLEGGSSYNEQFFGPGTRLTVL.

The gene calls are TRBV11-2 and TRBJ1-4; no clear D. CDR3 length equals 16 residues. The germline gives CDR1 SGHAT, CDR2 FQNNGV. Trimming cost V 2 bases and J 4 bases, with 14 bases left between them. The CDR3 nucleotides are TGTGCCAGCAGCTTAAGGTCGACATTGGTTAATGAAAAACTGTTTTTT. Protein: CASSLRSTLVNEKLFF.

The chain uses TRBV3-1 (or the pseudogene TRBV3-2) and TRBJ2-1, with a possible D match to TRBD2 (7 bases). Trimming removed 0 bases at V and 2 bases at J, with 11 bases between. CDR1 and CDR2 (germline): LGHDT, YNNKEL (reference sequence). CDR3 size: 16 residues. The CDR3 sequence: CASSQDGGGTYNEQFF. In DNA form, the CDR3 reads TGTGCCAGCAGCCAAGATGGCGGGGGCACCTACAATGAGCAGTTCTTC.

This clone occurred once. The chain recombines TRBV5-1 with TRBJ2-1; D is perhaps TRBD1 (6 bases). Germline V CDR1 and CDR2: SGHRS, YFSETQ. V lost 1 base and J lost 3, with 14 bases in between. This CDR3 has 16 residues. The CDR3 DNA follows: TGCGCCAGCAGCTTGTTATTAGGGGGATTCTACAATGAGCAGTTCTTC. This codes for CASSLLLGGFYNEQFF.

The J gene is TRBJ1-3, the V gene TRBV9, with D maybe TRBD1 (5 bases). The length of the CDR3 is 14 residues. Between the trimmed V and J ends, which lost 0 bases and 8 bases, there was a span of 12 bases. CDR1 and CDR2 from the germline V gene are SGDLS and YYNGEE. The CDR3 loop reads CASSVAVGVDTIYF. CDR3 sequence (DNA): TGTGCCAGCAGCGTAGCGGTAGGGGTGGACACCATATATTTT.

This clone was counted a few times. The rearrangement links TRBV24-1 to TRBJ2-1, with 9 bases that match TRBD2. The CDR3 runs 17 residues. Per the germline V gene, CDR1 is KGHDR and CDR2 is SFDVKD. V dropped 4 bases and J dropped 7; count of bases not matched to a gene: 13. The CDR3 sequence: CATSDPQGGRGLNEQFF. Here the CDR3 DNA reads TGTGCCACCAGTGACCCCCAGGGCGGGAGGGGATTAAATGAGCAGTTCTTC.